One and the same sample provided the 12 T cell receptor beta chains below, sequenced in a study of blood T cell repertoires in COVID-19. Libraries were prepared by immunoSEQ multiplex PCR; TCRdb keeps only in-frame clonotypes and omits some of them. The sample carries roughly 230,000 clones, approximately 82% recorded once. Sequencing was performed on peripheral blood. These receptors came from a man aged 35 to 55 with active or convalescent COVID-19.

The chain uses TRBV4-2 and TRBJ2-3; the match to TRBD2 covers 9 bases. The CDR3 sequence is 19 residues long. CDR1 and CDR2 (germline): LGHNA, YNFKEQ. V was clipped by 1 base and J by 0 bases; unmatched bases: 11. CDR3 sequence (DNA): TGTGCCAGCAGCCAAGGAAGAGCGGGAGGCCGAACTAGCACAGATACGCAGTATTTT. Its protein product is CASSQGRAGGRTSTDTQYF.

This clone was observed a handful of times. The gene calls are TRBV30 and TRBJ1-5, with no clear D. V was pared by 1 base and J by 7 bases, with 14 bases between. In germline, CDR1 is GTSNPN, CDR2 SVGIG (reference sequence). The CDR3 sequence is 14 residues long. The CDR3 DNA reads TGTGCCTGGAGTGAACTCACACGCGGGCAGCCCCAGCATTTT. This sequence encodes CAWSELTRGQPQHF.

The rearrangement uses TRBV5-5 and TRBJ2-7; 7 bases are a match to TRBD1. Trimming at V came to 0 bases and at J to 0 bases, leaving 3 bases not matched to a gene. CDR3 length: 15 residues. In germline, CDR1 is SGHKS, CDR2 YYEKEE (reference sequence). CDR3 sequence (DNA): TGTGCCAGCAGCTTGGTGGCAGGGGGCTCCTACGAGCAGTACTTC. Translated, it gives CASSLVAGGSYEQYF.

The chain joins TRBV21-1 to TRBJ2-6; TRBD1 is taken as the D call from the table, unchecked against the DNA. TRBV21-1 is designated a pseudogene. CDR3 length equals 16 residues. The CDR3 here is CASSKVNRAGANVLTF. In nucleotides, the CDR3 is TGTGCCAGCAGCAAAGTTAACAGGGCTGGGGCCAACGTCCTGACTTTC.

This clone was counted once. This rearrangement joins TRBV19 to TRBJ2-5; D perhaps matches TRBD1 (6 bases). The CDR3 length is 14 residues. The germline CDR1 and CDR2 sequences are LNHDA and SQIVND (reference sequence). V was trimmed by 4 bases and J by 4 bases, leaving 13 bases between them. CDR3 sequence: CASSSRGGVETQYF. CDR3 sequence (DNA): TGTGCCAGTAGTAGCAGGGGTGGAGTAGAGACCCAGTACTTC.

This clone showed up just a few times. The V call is TRBV19, the J call TRBJ1-1; 7 nucleotides line up with TRBD1. V dropped 8 bases and J dropped 1; count of bases not matched to a gene: 4. The CDR3 extends over 13 amino acids. Germline CDR1 is LNHDA and CDR2 is SQIVND (reference sequence). The CDR3 DNA sequence: TGTGCCAGTGGGGACAGATCGAACACTGAAGCTTTCTTT. Translation: CASGDRSNTEAFF.

The chain recombines TRBV24-1 with TRBJ2-1; maybe TRBD1 (5 bases). The CDR3 is 14 residues long. The germline CDR1 and CDR2 sequences are KGHDR and SFDVKD. The ends were cut back, 5 bases at V and 3 bases at J, with 10 bases in the middle. CDR3: CATSGTQSYNEQFF. The CDR3 DNA reads as TGTGCCACCAGTGGGACACAGAGCTACAATGAGCAGTTCTTC.

V and J are TRBV6-6 and TRBJ1-5, with TRBD1 identical over 8 bases. CDR1 is MNHNY, CDR2 SVGAGI, per germline (reference sequence). The V segment lost 7 bases and the J segment 4 bases; nucleotides outside the gene matches: 12. This CDR3 has 16 residues. CDR3 residues: CASTVPTGGKNQPQHF. The CDR3 nucleotides read TGTGCCAGCACCGTACCTACAGGGGGGAAAAATCAGCCCCAGCATTTT.

This CDR3 is CASSPTSGDGYTF. The CDR3 region has the DNA TGTGCCAGCTCACCTACGTCCGGGGATGGCTACACCTTC. The chain uses TRBV18 and TRBJ1-2; D is uncertain. The CDR3 contains 13 residues. The V end lost 3 bases, the J end lost 6 bases, and 11 bases lay between the germline ends. From germline, CDR1 is KGHSH and CDR2 LQKENI.

The chain joins TRBV30 to TRBJ1-2; 7 bases are shared with TRBD1. Trimming cost V 3 bases and J 5 bases; bases outside gene matches: 6. CDR3 length equals 13 residues. The V gene's germline CDR1 is GTSNPN and CDR2 SVGIG (reference sequence). CDR3 DNA sequence: TGTGCCTGGAGCCCGGGACAGCTATATGGCTACACCTTC. Translated, it gives CAWSPGQLYGYTF.

Regarding this clone: Other DNA variants within this sample encode the same CDR3. The chain couples TRBV6-2 or TRBV6-3 to TRBJ1-5; 7 nucleotides agree with TRBD1. Germline V gives CDR1 MNHEY, CDR2 SVGEGT. V gave up 4 bases and J gave up 4 bases; unmatched junction bases: 4. CDR3 size: 14 residues. The CDR3, as DNA: TGTGCCAGCAGTTGGACAGGCGGTAATCAGCCCCAGCATTTT. Protein product: CASSWTGGNQPQHF.

Here the CDR3 reads CASSPPSGGYLNTQYF. The CDR3 DNA is TGTGCCAGCAGTCCCCCTAGCGGGGGATACCTTAATACGCAGTATTTT. The chain carries TRBV27 and TRBJ2-3, with 10 bases identical to TRBD2. Germline-derived CDR1 and CDR2 are MNHEY and SMNVEV (reference sequence). The CDR3 has 16 residues. The V and J ends lost 5 bases and 7 bases, in that order; junction bases with no gene match: 12.